This T cell receptor beta chain comes out of a study of CD8 T cells in Susac syndrome. Stable or active relapsing-remitting multiple sclerosis, untreated and meeting revised McDonald criteria, defined the controls. The CD8+ and CD4+ T cells were isolated magnetically using a negative isolation approach, whereas the TEMRA cells were enriched by FACS. V lost 1 base to trimming and J lost 6 bases, with 12 bases between them. The CDR3 contains 14 residues. Worth noting for this clonotype: What it binds is not known.

Study-wide results and caveats: The study recognized that its TCR sequencing and HLA analysis covered a relatively small number of individuals.

Random hexamers were used to reverse transcribe an amount of roughly 0.5 to 1 ug RNA. Amplification of TCR beta CDR3 across 54 Vbeta and 13 Jbeta was performed with immunoSEQ multiplex PCR. TCRdb re-called the immunoSEQ multiplex PCR reads with MiXCR, one entry per CDR3 protein. The sample shows over 130,000 distinct CDR3 sequences, 95% of them seen only once. The sequencing sample was made of CD4+ T cells from PBMCs. V is TRBV12-3 or TRBV12-4 and J is TRBJ1-2; no firm D call. The TCR was taken from a human donor with multiple sclerosis. The CDR3 bases are TGTGCCAGCAGTTTAGTCTCCGGTAGTAATGGCTACACCTTC. Protein: CASSLVSGSNGYTF.